This note documents a single TCR beta chain sequence. Measured with immunoSEQ multiplex PCR; TCRdb has only the in-frame clones, and not every one. This table has approximately 110,000 clones, roughly nine tenths appearing once. This entry comes from a study of control samples from healthy donors and cancer patients. Germline V gives CDR1 SEHNR, CDR2 FQNEAQ (reference sequence). V lost 3 bases, J lost 5 bases, and 4 bases lay in between. The CDR3 length is 11 residues. The sequenced sample consisted of blood. This clonotype was obtained from a woman younger than 35 in good health. The rearrangement links TRBV7-9 to TRBJ1-1; D is ambiguous. The CDR3 loop is CASSFGTEAFF. Written as DNA, the CDR3 is TGTGCCAGCAGCTTTGGTACTGAAGCTTTCTTT.